The rows below give T cell receptor beta chains drawn from one sample of a study of blood T cell repertoires in COVID-19. The table came from immunoSEQ multiplex PCR; TCRdb's copy has only in-frame clones and leaves some out. The sample shows fewer than 30,000 clones, roughly 84% of them seen only once. Sequenced: peripheral blood. All receptors derive from a human donor in a cohort sampled during active COVID-19. Both conserved end residues are part of each CDR3. Fields, in order: clone size, V gene, CDR3 length, D gene, J gene, CDR3 DNA, CDR3 protein. A D gene is named only where the DNA matches it firmly. The size entry is marked missing in some rows and otherwise reads once, few, many or a size class.

clone_size: NA; v_call: TRBV18; cdr3_length: 14; d_call: NA; j_call: TRBJ2-4; cdr3_nt: TGTGCCAGCTCAGTCGAACTAGCCAAAAACATTCAGTACTTC; cdr3_aa: CASSVELAKNIQYF
clone_size: NA; v_call: TRBV15; cdr3_length: 15; d_call: TRBD2; j_call: TRBJ2-1; cdr3_nt: TGTGCCACCAGCAGGGGGAGCGGGGTCTACAATGAGCAGTTCTTC; cdr3_aa: CATSRGSGVYNEQFF
clone_size: NA; v_call: TRBV14; cdr3_length: 13; d_call: NA; j_call: TRBJ1-2; cdr3_nt: TGTGCCAGCAGCCAAGTGCAGGACTATGGCTACACCTTC; cdr3_aa: CASSQVQDYGYTF
clone_size: NA; v_call: TRBV5-4; cdr3_length: 14; d_call: TRBD2; j_call: TRBJ2-7; cdr3_nt: TGTGCCAGCAGCTCCGGGGGGGCCACCTACGAGCAGTACTTC; cdr3_aa: CASSSGGATYEQYF
clone_size: NA; v_call: TRBV4-2; cdr3_length: 15; d_call: NA; j_call: TRBJ2-5; cdr3_nt: TGTGCCAGCAGCCAAGATAGGTGGACAATCGAGACCCAGTACTTC; cdr3_aa: CASSQDRWTIETQYF
clone_size: NA; v_call: TRBV7-9; cdr3_length: 15; d_call: TRBD1; j_call: TRBJ1-2; cdr3_nt: TGTGCCAGCAGCACCGGGACAGGGATCTCCTATGGCTACACCTTC; cdr3_aa: CASSTGTGISYGYTF
clone_size: NA; v_call: TRBV9; cdr3_length: 16; d_call: TRBD2; j_call: TRBJ2-7; cdr3_nt: TGTGCCAGCAGCGTAGCCGAACTAGCGGGGGGAAACGAGCAGTACTTC; cdr3_aa: CASSVAELAGGNEQYF
clone_size: NA; v_call: TRBV18; cdr3_length: 14; d_call: TRBD2; j_call: TRBJ2-7; cdr3_nt: TGTGCCAGCTCACCGGGACTAGCTTCCCCCGAGCAGTACTTC; cdr3_aa: CASSPGLASPEQYF
clone_size: NA; v_call: TRBV7-2; cdr3_length: 15; d_call: NA; j_call: TRBJ1-6; cdr3_nt: TGTGCCAGCAGCTTAAACGGGGGATGGAATTCACCCCTCCACTTT; cdr3_aa: CASSLNGGWNSPLHF
clone_size: NA; v_call: TRBV9; cdr3_length: 13; d_call: NA; j_call: TRBJ1-1; cdr3_nt: TGTGCCAGCAGCACCACAGGGATCACTGAAGCTTTCTTT; cdr3_aa: CASSTTGITEAFF
clone_size: NA; v_call: TRBV25-1; cdr3_length: 16; d_call: TRBD2; j_call: TRBJ2-1; cdr3_nt: TGTGCCAGCAGTGAGACTAGCGGGGGGAGAGGTAATGAGCAGTTCTTC; cdr3_aa: CASSETSGGRGNEQFF
clone_size: NA; v_call: TRBV10-3; cdr3_length: 16; d_call: TRBD2; j_call: TRBJ2-5; cdr3_nt: TGTGCCATCAGTGACCCCGGACTAGCGGCCAAAGAGACCCAGTACTTC; cdr3_aa: CAISDPGLAAKETQYF
clone_size: NA; v_call: TRBV14; cdr3_length: 14; d_call: TRBD1; j_call: TRBJ2-3; cdr3_nt: TGTGCCAGCAGCCCGGACAGGGATCAGGATACGCAGTATTTT; cdr3_aa: CASSPDRDQDTQYF
clone_size: NA; v_call: TRBV7-8; cdr3_length: 14; d_call: NA; j_call: TRBJ1-1; cdr3_nt: TGTGCCAGCAGCCCGTCGTCGGTTAACACTGAAGCTTTCTTT; cdr3_aa: CASSPSSVNTEAFF
clone_size: NA; v_call: TRBV27; cdr3_length: 14; d_call: TRBD1; j_call: TRBJ2-3; cdr3_nt: TGTGCCAGCACCTCAGGACAGGGCAGAGATACGCAGTATTTT; cdr3_aa: CASTSGQGRDTQYF
clone_size: NA; v_call: TRBV7-2; cdr3_length: 17; d_call: TRBD2; j_call: TRBJ2-2; cdr3_nt: TGTGCCAGCAGCATCCAAGGGACTAGCGTTAGTTCCGGGGAGCTGTTTTTT; cdr3_aa: CASSIQGTSVSSGELFF
clone_size: NA; v_call: TRBV12-3/TRBV12-4; cdr3_length: 12; d_call: NA; j_call: TRBJ2-7; cdr3_nt: TGTGCCAGCGGCAGGGGCGACTACGAGCAGTACTTC; cdr3_aa: CASGRGDYEQYF
clone_size: NA; v_call: TRBV5-6; cdr3_length: 14; d_call: TRBD2; j_call: TRBJ2-7; cdr3_nt: TGTGCCAGCAGTTTGGGACTAGAGACTTACGAGCAGTACTTC; cdr3_aa: CASSLGLETYEQYF
clone_size: NA; v_call: TRBV19; cdr3_length: 21; d_call: TRBD2; j_call: TRBJ2-3; cdr3_nt: TGTGCCAGTAGTATTTGGACTAGCGGGAGCCTTCAAGCGGGTAGCACAGATACGCAGTATTTT; cdr3_aa: CASSIWTSGSLQAGSTDTQYF
clone_size: NA; v_call: TRBV7-3; cdr3_length: 14; d_call: NA; j_call: TRBJ2-3; cdr3_nt: TGTGCCAGCAGCTCACCACGGGTAGCAGATACGCAGTATTTT; cdr3_aa: CASSSPRVADTQYF
clone_size: NA; v_call: TRBV7-8; cdr3_length: 13; d_call: NA; j_call: TRBJ1-4; cdr3_nt: TGTGCCAGCAGCTTCTCACAGGGAGAAAAACTGTTTTTT; cdr3_aa: CASSFSQGEKLFF
clone_size: NA; v_call: TRBV6-2/TRBV6-3; cdr3_length: 14; d_call: NA; j_call: TRBJ1-5; cdr3_nt: TGTGCCAGCAGTCCGGGTCTTAGCAATCAGCCCCAGCATTTT; cdr3_aa: CASSPGLSNQPQHF
clone_size: NA; v_call: TRBV18; cdr3_length: 17; d_call: TRBD1; j_call: TRBJ2-7; cdr3_nt: TGTGCCAGCTCACCGCTGACAGGGCCCGCGGTCTCCTACGAGCAGTACTTC; cdr3_aa: CASSPLTGPAVSYEQYF
clone_size: NA; v_call: TRBV5-1; cdr3_length: 16; d_call: NA; j_call: TRBJ1-2; cdr3_nt: TGCGCCAGCAGCCCCTGGGGCAGTGCAGATTCTTATGGCTACACCTTC; cdr3_aa: CASSPWGSADSYGYTF
clone_size: few; v_call: TRBV5-1; cdr3_length: 16; d_call: TRBD2; j_call: TRBJ2-7; cdr3_nt: TGCGCCAGCAGCACTCGACTAGCGGGAGATGTTCAGGAGCAGTACTTC; cdr3_aa: CASSTRLAGDVQEQYF
clone_size: NA; v_call: TRBV27; cdr3_length: 16; d_call: NA; j_call: TRBJ2-5; cdr3_nt: TGTGCCAGCAGTCGACAAGGCCCCCATCTCCAAGAGACCCAGTACTTC; cdr3_aa: CASSRQGPHLQETQYF
clone_size: NA; v_call: TRBV2; cdr3_length: 15; d_call: NA; j_call: TRBJ1-6; cdr3_nt: TGTGCCAGCAGTGGTTTTAGGAGGGCTAATTCACCCCTCCACTTT; cdr3_aa: CASSGFRRANSPLHF
clone_size: NA; v_call: TRBV7-9; cdr3_length: 16; d_call: TRBD2; j_call: TRBJ2-1; cdr3_nt: TGTGCCAGCAGCTTAGCGCAACTAGCGGGAGTCGATGAGCAGTTCTTC; cdr3_aa: CASSLAQLAGVDEQFF
clone_size: NA; v_call: TRBV12-3/TRBV12-4; cdr3_length: 11; d_call: NA; j_call: TRBJ1-4; cdr3_nt: TGTGCTACGGGGTTTGGTGAAAAACTGTTTTTT; cdr3_aa: CATGFGEKLFF
clone_size: NA; v_call: TRBV5-1; cdr3_length: 18; d_call: TRBD1; j_call: TRBJ2-7; cdr3_nt: TGCGCCAGCAGCTTGTTCTCTTTTGGACAGGGGGGAGGGTACGAGCAGTACTTC; cdr3_aa: CASSLFSFGQGGGYEQYF
clone_size: NA; v_call: TRBV4-3; cdr3_length: 13; d_call: NA; j_call: TRBJ2-5; cdr3_nt: TGCGCCAGCAGCCAAGATTTCAGGGAGACCCAGTACTTC; cdr3_aa: CASSQDFRETQYF
clone_size: NA; v_call: TRBV24-1; cdr3_length: 15; d_call: TRBD1; j_call: TRBJ1-5; cdr3_nt: TGTGCCACCAGTGACCCGGACAGGGCTGATCAGCCCCAGCATTTT; cdr3_aa: CATSDPDRADQPQHF
clone_size: NA; v_call: TRBV2; cdr3_length: 15; d_call: TRBD2; j_call: TRBJ2-2; cdr3_nt: TGTGCCAGCAGCCCGATGACTAGCGGGACCGGGGAGCTGTTTTTT; cdr3_aa: CASSPMTSGTGELFF
clone_size: NA; v_call: TRBV6-1; cdr3_length: 16; d_call: NA; j_call: TRBJ1-2; cdr3_nt: TGTGCCAGCAGTAAAGGGGGTCGGTCGGGAAGTTATGGCTACACCTTC; cdr3_aa: CASSKGGRSGSYGYTF
clone_size: NA; v_call: TRBV4-2; cdr3_length: 15; d_call: NA; j_call: TRBJ2-7; cdr3_nt: TGTGCCAGCAGCCAGAGCCCGGGTCTCTCCTACGAGCAGTACTTC; cdr3_aa: CASSQSPGLSYEQYF
clone_size: NA; v_call: TRBV7-2; cdr3_length: 14; d_call: NA; j_call: TRBJ2-5; cdr3_nt: TGTGCCAGCAGCTTATCGCGGGTGGGGGAGACCCAGTACTTC; cdr3_aa: CASSLSRVGETQYF
clone_size: medium-sized; v_call: TRBV6-1; cdr3_length: 15; d_call: NA; j_call: TRBJ2-6; cdr3_nt: TGTGCCAGCAGTGAAGAGCTAGCTGGGGCCAACGTCCTGACTTTC; cdr3_aa: CASSEELAGANVLTF
clone_size: NA; v_call: TRBV4-1; cdr3_length: 15; d_call: NA; j_call: TRBJ2-5; cdr3_nt: TGCGCCAGCAGCCAATCACCTCTAGCGTGGGAGACCCAGTACTTC; cdr3_aa: CASSQSPLAWETQYF
clone_size: once; v_call: TRBV27; cdr3_length: 15; d_call: NA; j_call: TRBJ1-3; cdr3_nt: TGTGCCAGCAGTTTATCCCAGGGGACCGGAAACACCATATATTTT; cdr3_aa: CASSLSQGTGNTIYF
clone_size: NA; v_call: TRBV6-6; cdr3_length: 15; d_call: NA; j_call: TRBJ2-3; cdr3_nt: TGTGCCAGCAGTTACTCGAGTCTTCGCACAGATACGCAGTATTTT; cdr3_aa: CASSYSSLRTDTQYF
clone_size: NA; v_call: TRBV2; cdr3_length: 13; d_call: TRBD1; j_call: TRBJ1-5; cdr3_nt: TGTGCCAGTACCGGGACAGGGGCAGGGCCCCAGCATTTT; cdr3_aa: CASTGTGAGPQHF
clone_size: once; v_call: TRBV30; cdr3_length: 12; d_call: NA; j_call: TRBJ2-1; cdr3_nt: TGTGCCTGGCAATTTGGTCGGAATGAGCAGTTCTTC; cdr3_aa: CAWQFGRNEQFF
clone_size: NA; v_call: TRBV27; cdr3_length: 13; d_call: NA; j_call: TRBJ1-1; cdr3_nt: TGTGCCAGCAGCGATCCAGGGAACACTGAAGCTTTCTTT; cdr3_aa: CASSDPGNTEAFF
clone_size: few; v_call: TRBV27; cdr3_length: 15; d_call: NA; j_call: TRBJ1-1; cdr3_nt: TGTGCCAGCAGCCGAGGGACACCCGCGAACACTGAAGCTTTCTTT; cdr3_aa: CASSRGTPANTEAFF